This passage covers 9 T cell receptor beta chains from one sample sequenced in a study of blood T cell repertoires in COVID-19 (dated by TCRdb to the early 2020s). The library relied on the immunoSEQ multiplex PCR assay. Entries here come from immuneACCESS through TCRdb and include only in-frame sequences with V and J called. Some clones fail to appear in such tables; in the studies checked, an unresolved V gene covers under half of the shortfall, and the cause of the remainder is unknown. The sample table holds 150,000 to 200,000 clones, of which about 77% were seen once. The ten largest make up about a sixth of the sample. The sequenced material came from PBMCs or T cells enriched from blood (not recorded which). These receptors originate from a woman between 50 and 59 years old with acute COVID-19.

The chain recombines TRBV7-9 with TRBJ2-2; 9 bases fit TRBD1. The CDR3 is 15 residues long. The trim removed 5 bases at V and 5 bases at J, leaving 6 bases unmatched. The germline V gene has CDR1 SEHNR and CDR2 FQNEAQ (reference sequence). CDR3 sequence: CASSRDRVRTGELFF. In DNA, the CDR3 is TGTGCCAGCAGCCGGGACAGGGTACGGACCGGGGAGCTGTTTTTT.

With respect to this clone: One end of the junction fails to match germline, which may point to a read error. J is TRBJ2-2 and V is TRBV3-1 (or the pseudogene TRBV3-2); 9 nucleotides match TRBD2. The germline gives CDR1 LGHDT, CDR2 YNNKEL (reference sequence). This CDR3 spans 16 amino acids. The CDR3 region has the DNA TGTGCCAGCAGACAAGCGGGGGGCTCGAACACCGGGGAGCTGTTTTTT. Protein product: CASRQAGGSNTGELFF.

This chain joins TRBV3-1 (or the pseudogene TRBV3-2) and TRBJ1-6, with D possibly being TRBD1 (5 bases). The V gene's germline CDR1 is LGHDT and CDR2 YNNKEL (reference sequence). V was pared by 7 bases and J by 1 base, with 8 bases between. CDR3 length: 14 residues. The CDR3 DNA sequence: TGTGCCAGCAAGGGGTGGTCCTATAATTCACCCCTCCACTTT. This codes for CASKGWSYNSPLHF.

The chain employs TRBV5-6 and TRBJ1-6; no clear D. This CDR3 is built from 15 residues. Trimming stripped 4 bases from V and 7 bases from J, with 15 bases between. Germline CDR1 and CDR2: SGHDT and YYEEEE. The CDR3 DNA follows: TGTGCCAGCAGCGCCCCGGGAGCTGAAAATTCACCCCTCCACTTT. This sequence encodes CASSAPGAENSPLHF.

This clone was observed a handful of times. This chain uses TRBV3-1 (or the pseudogene TRBV3-2) with TRBJ1-2; D uncertain. The CDR3 runs to 16 residues. Trimming shortened V by 0 bases and J by 8 bases, and 19 bases separated the two germline ends. Germline assignment: CDR1 LGHDT and CDR2 YNNKEL (reference sequence). The DNA for the CDR3 is TGTGCCAGCAGCCAAGATCGCGTGCTTTTCGATTCCGGCTACACCTTC. This translates into CASSQDRVLFDSGYTF.

The genes are TRBV14 and TRBJ1-4; D is possibly TRBD1 (6 bases). The V gene lost 5 bases and the J gene lost 3 bases, with 13 bases spanning the gap. CDR3 length: 15 residues. CDR1 and CDR2 from the germline V gene are SGHDN and FVKESK. The CDR3 reads CASSSQGKSNEKLFF. As DNA, the CDR3 is TGTGCCAGCAGCTCTCAGGGGAAATCTAATGAAAAACTGTTTTTT.

The chain recombines TRBV7-9 with TRBJ1-6; 7 bases are shared with TRBD1. The germline V gene encodes CDR1 SEHNR and CDR2 FQNEAQ (reference sequence). This CDR3 has 15 amino acids. With 4 bases clipped from V and 9 bases from J, the junction kept 9 bases outside the gene matches. The CDR3 DNA reads as TGTGCCAGCAGCTCGACAGGGTACCGCGGTTCACCCCTCCACTTT. It encodes CASSSTGYRGSPLHF.

This chain connects TRBV2 to TRBJ1-5; D unclear. The ends were cut back, 3 bases at V and 5 bases at J, with 11 bases in the middle. Germline V gene sequence: CDR1 SNHLY, CDR2 FYNNEI. This CDR3 spans 14 amino acids. This chain's CDR3 is CASSESTVHQPQHF. In DNA, the CDR3 is TGTGCCAGCAGTGAGTCCACGGTTCATCAGCCCCAGCATTTT.

The table lists this clone with a count of one. The chain employs TRBV7-9 and TRBJ1-4; a possible D gene is TRBD1 (5 bases). CDR3 size: 14 residues. V shed 5 bases and J shed 0 bases, with 7 bases lying between them. Germline assignment: CDR1 SEHNR and CDR2 FQNEAQ (reference sequence). CDR3 amino acids: CASSRQSTNEKLFF. Written as DNA, the CDR3 is TGTGCCAGCAGCCGACAGTCAACTAATGAAAAACTGTTTTTT.